This record looks at one T cell receptor beta chain sequence and its context. Its antigen is undetermined. This specimen comes from a study of T cell responses to AZD1222 COVID-19 vaccine. Broader study findings: Donors in the cohort were predominantly white British and more often female, and clonal diversity was possibly underestimated.

TCRdb's copy holds only in-frame clones and misses some; the assay was immunoSEQ multiplex PCR. This table has 150,000 or so clones, 80% to 95% appearing once. Germline loops: CDR1 LGHNA, CDR2 YNFKEQ. The V and J ends lost 4 bases and 7 bases, in that order; junction bases with no gene match: 12. The CDR3 is 17 residues long. This chain joins TRBV4-2 and TRBJ1-6, with 8 bases aligning to TRBD1. This sequence was found in an adult in good health. The sample here was peripheral blood, taken on day 0 of MenACWY control vaccination. CDR3 nucleotide sequence: TGTGCCAGCAGCCCCGGGACAGGTCAATGGGTGAATTCACCCCTCCACTTT. Translation gives CASSPGTGQWVNSPLHF.